The sequence of this TCR beta chain was determined in a study of naive and memory T cell subsets. Study-wide results and caveats: Naive and memory repertoire findings lacked a ground truth for validation. A few larger clonotypes appeared in naive repertoires, especially CD8, possibly memory cells re-expressing CD45RA.

The germline V and J ends were trimmed by 3 bases and 0 bases, with 6 bases remaining between them. Germline-derived CDR1 and CDR2 are PRHDT and FYEKMQ (reference sequence). The CDR3 totals 14 residues. An equimolar mix of two oligonucleotides served as the beta constant-region primer for TRBC1 and TRBC2. Nested alpha and beta constant-region primers with the SP2 primer drove four PCR rounds on ligated cDNA. TCRdb redid the calling of the UMI-ligation and nested PCR reads with MiXCR, one entry per CDR3 protein. The data contain under 150,000 distinct CDR3 sequences, approximately 20% of them singletons. In its sample, this clonotype was seen a few times. Its antigen is not known.

The clonotype comes from a human donor in good health. The genes are TRBV13 and TRBJ1-3, with a tentative D call TRBD1 (5 bases). Sequencing used naive CD8+ T cells from blood. CDR3 region: CASSFGGSGNTIYF. In DNA, the CDR3 is TGTGCCAGCAGCTTTGGGGGCTCTGGAAACACCATATATTTT.